This TCR beta chain was identified in a study of blood T cell repertoires in COVID-19. Here immunoSEQ multiplex PCR was the method, and the copy in TCRdb shows in-frame clones only, minus some. The sample carries about 210,000 clones, approximately 86% recorded once. V was clipped by 6 bases and J by 7 bases, with 9 bases between them. The CDR3 has 11 residues. V and J are TRBV12-3 or TRBV12-4 and TRBJ1-1; a possible D gene is TRBD1 (5 bases). The receptor was derived from a woman in her thirties or forties in a cohort exposed to, infected with or recovered from COVID-19 (not recorded which). The source material was PBMCs or T cells enriched from blood (not recorded which). As DNA, the CDR3 is TGTGCCAGCAGCAAGGGGATTGAAGCTTTCTTT. It specifies CASSKGIEAFF.